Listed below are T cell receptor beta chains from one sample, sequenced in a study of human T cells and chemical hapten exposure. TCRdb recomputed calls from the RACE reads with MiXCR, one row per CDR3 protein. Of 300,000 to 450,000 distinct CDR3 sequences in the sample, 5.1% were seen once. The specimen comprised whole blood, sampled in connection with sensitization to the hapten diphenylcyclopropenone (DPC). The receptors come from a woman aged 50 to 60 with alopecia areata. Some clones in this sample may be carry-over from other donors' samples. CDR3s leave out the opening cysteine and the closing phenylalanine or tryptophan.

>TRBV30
AWTDRSRSYTGELF
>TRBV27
ASSSLKTYEQY
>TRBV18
ASSRRVMNTEAF
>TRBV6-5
ASSSRRKNQPQH
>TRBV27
ASSVSWYTDTQY
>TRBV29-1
SVTGGLNTEAF
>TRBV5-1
ASSSDSGTGELF
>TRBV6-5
ASSYDRMMTSGRADEQY
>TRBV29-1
SVEKRGHNEQF
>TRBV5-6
ASSFPGRRTGELF
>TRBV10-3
AISESTVNTEAF
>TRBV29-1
SVEAPTSGSTDTQY
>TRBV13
ASSLGQLQDYYGYT
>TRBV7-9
ASSPRGRTYEQY
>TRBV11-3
ASSLSQFGSGGIGELF
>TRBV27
ASRSQGNRGEKLF
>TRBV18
ASSSTRETQY
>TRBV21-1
ASSKGGTDDEQF
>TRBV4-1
ASSQDQTSYGYT
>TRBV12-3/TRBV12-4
ASSQIEAF
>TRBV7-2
ASSLRWESYNEQF
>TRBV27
ASSPIPRRSEAF
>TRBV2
ASSERGLLHNEQF
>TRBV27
ASSLFGETQY
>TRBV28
ASRLAGEGGETQY
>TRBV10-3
AISGRTAGTDTQY
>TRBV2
ASSGSKNEQF
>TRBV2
ASNGQGPRYGYT
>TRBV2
ASTLDRVEFMGGYT
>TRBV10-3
AIQRSGVGTDTQY
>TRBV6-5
ASSYLAGTGELF
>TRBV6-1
ASSKTKEEQF
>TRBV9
ASSGRDSRTDTQY
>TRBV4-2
ASSHDEIYGYT
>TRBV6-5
ASKMTGDKNQPQH
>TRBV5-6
ASSLWGFGNTIY
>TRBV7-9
ASSLGSLTTTYEQY
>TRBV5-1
ASSLDVTSNQPQH
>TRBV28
ASSGTISYNEQF
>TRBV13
ASSFPFAGDRGEQY
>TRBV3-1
ASSQAGTGLF
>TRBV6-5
ASSGADFNQPQH
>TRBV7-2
ASGAYTDTQY
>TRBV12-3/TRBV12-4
ASSSPQGALGEQF
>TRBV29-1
SVTTSAHEQF
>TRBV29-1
SVVPIQGRTNEKLF
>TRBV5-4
ASSLTGQDTQY
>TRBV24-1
ATSDSGTSGEQF
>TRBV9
ASSVADGTGAPLLYGYT
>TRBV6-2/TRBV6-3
ASSLQRNYGYT
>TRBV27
ASSHQTGITDTQY
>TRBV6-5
ASSYRLPGLAGGEQF
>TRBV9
ASSVGPIRTDTQY
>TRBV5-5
ASSLELEANTEAF